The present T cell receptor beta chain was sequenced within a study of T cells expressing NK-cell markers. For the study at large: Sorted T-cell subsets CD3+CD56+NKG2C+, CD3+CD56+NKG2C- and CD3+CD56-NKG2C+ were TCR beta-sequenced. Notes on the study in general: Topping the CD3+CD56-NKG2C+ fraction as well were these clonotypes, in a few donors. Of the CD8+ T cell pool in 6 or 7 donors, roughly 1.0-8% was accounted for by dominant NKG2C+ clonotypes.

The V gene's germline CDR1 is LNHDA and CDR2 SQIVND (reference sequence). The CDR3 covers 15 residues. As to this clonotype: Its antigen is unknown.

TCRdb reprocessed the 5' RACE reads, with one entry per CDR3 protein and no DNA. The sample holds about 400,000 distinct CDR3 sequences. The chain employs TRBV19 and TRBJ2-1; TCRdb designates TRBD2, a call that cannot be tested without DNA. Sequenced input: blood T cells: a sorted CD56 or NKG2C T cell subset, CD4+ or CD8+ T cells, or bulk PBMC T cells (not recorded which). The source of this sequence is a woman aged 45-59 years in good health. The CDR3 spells CASSLLLAMRNEQFF.